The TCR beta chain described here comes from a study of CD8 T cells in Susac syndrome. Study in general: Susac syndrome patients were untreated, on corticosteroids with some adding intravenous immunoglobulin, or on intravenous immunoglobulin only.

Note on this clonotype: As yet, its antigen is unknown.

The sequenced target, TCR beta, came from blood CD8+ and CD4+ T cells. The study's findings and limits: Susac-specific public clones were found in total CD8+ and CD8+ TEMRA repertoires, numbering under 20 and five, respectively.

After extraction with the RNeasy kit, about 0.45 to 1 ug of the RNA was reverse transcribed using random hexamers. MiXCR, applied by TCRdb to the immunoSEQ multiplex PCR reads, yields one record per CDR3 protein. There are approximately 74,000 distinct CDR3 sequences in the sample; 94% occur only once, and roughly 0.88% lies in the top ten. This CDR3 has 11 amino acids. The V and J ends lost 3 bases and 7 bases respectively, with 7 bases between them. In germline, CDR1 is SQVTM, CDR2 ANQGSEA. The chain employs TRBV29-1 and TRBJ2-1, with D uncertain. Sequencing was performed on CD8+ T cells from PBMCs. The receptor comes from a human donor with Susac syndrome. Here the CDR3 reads CSVDDVNEQFF. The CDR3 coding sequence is TGCAGCGTTGATGACGTGAATGAGCAGTTCTTC.